One sample yielded the 10 T cell receptor beta chains listed below, sequenced in a study of Graves' ophthalmopathy and Graves' hyperthyroidism. TCR beta CDR3 regions were amplified from RNA transcripts. In the first round, RT-PCR was carried out with HTBI primers, and a multiplex PCR formed the second round. In TCRdb, the multiplex PCR reads were re-called with MiXCR into one record per CDR3 protein. The sample lists 200,000 to 250,000 distinct CDR3 sequences, approximately 42% seen once, with around 43% in the top ten. Material: peripheral blood. These receptors were collected from an adult man with Graves' ophthalmopathy.

The chain combines TRBV7-9 with TRBJ2-7; TRBD1 is a possible D gene (7 bases). CDR3 size: 14 residues. Per the germline V gene, CDR1 is SEHNR and CDR2 is FQNEAQ (reference sequence). Between the trimmed V and J ends, which lost 4 bases and 3 bases, there was a span of 13 bases. The CDR3 DNA is TGTGCCAGCAGCTCGGGGGACAGTAGCTACGAGCAGTACTTC. The encoded protein is CASSSGDSSYEQYF.

The chain uses TRBV12-3 or TRBV12-4 and TRBJ1-2; no clear D gene. The CDR3 runs to 13 residues. The V end lost 5 bases, the J end lost 8 bases, and 15 bases lay between the germline ends. Here the CDR3 reads CASSPTRKEGYTF. In nucleotides, the CDR3 is TGTGCCAGCAGTCCCACCCGGAAAGAAGGCTACACCTTC.

The genes are TRBV19 and TRBJ1-5; D is possibly TRBD1 (5 bases). This CDR3 has 17 amino acids. CDR1 is LNHDA, CDR2 SQIVND, per germline (reference sequence). V lost 7 bases and J lost 5, with 24 bases in between. The CDR3 DNA follows: TGTGCCAGTACCCGTCGGTACGGGGCAGGAGATCATCAGCCCCAGCATTTT. It specifies CASTRRYGAGDHQPQHF.

The rearrangement links TRBV25-1 to TRBJ1-1, with 8 bases aligning to TRBD1. The J segment lost 3 bases and the V segment lost 5 bases, leaving 8 bases of the junction unmatched. This CDR3 has 15 amino acids. Per the germline V gene, CDR1 is MGHDK and CDR2 is SYGVNS. The CDR3 region is CASSYDRGEDTEAFF. The CDR3 region has the DNA TGTGCCAGCAGTTATGACAGGGGTGAGGACACTGAAGCTTTCTTT.

The chain joins TRBV6-6 to TRBJ2-2; D remains unclear. The CDR3 extends over 12 amino acids. V gave up 7 bases and J gave up 2 bases, with 5 bases separating them. Germline assignment: CDR1 MNHNY and CDR2 SVGAGI (reference sequence). CDR3 nucleotide sequence: TGTGCCAGCAATGCCAACACCGGGGAGCTGTTTTTT. Translating gives CASNANTGELFF.

This clonotype was detected only a few times. The chain recombines TRBV20-1 with TRBJ2-7; maybe TRBD1 (5 bases). The CDR3 consists of 12 residues. Deletions cut 6 bases from V and 3 bases from J, with 12 bases between. Germline V gene lookup returns CDR1 DFQATT and CDR2 SNEGSKA (reference sequence). The CDR3 spells CSADIDSYEQYF. DNA for the CDR3: TGCAGTGCCGATATCGACAGCTACGAGCAGTACTTC.

The chain recombines TRBV10-3 with TRBJ2-5; 9 nucleotides align to TRBD1. The J call may be incorrect, as the DNA end agrees better with TRBJ2-1. The V gene's germline CDR1 is ENHRY and CDR2 SYGVKD. The CDR3 is 15 residues long. The CDR3 protein is CATKGTGTGLNEQFF. The DNA for the CDR3 is TGTGCCACCAAGGGGACCGGGACAGGGCTTAATGAGCAGTTCTTC.

This chain joins TRBV5-1 and TRBJ1-2; D gene uncertain. Trimming removed 4 bases at V and 9 bases at J, with 19 bases between. Germline lookup yields CDR1 SGHRS and CDR2 YFSETQ. The CDR3 runs to 14 residues. CDR3 sequence (DNA): TGCGCCAGCAGCAGCCTAAGGACCCCGACGAGCTACACCTTC. Translating it yields CASSSLRTPTSYTF.

This clonotype occurred once. J is TRBJ2-2 and V is TRBV12-3 or TRBV12-4, with 7 bases fitting TRBD2. V lost 6 bases and J lost 0; bases outside the gene matches: 4. This CDR3 comprises 15 residues. CDR3 sequence: CASRERETNTGELFF. DNA for the CDR3: TGTGCCAGCAGGGAGCGGGAAACGAACACCGGGGAGCTGTTTTTT.

This clonotype has only a few counts. The V call is TRBV25-1, the J call TRBJ2-5; 7 bases line up with TRBD1. From germline, CDR1 is MGHDK and CDR2 SYGVNS. V shed 5 bases and J 3 bases; nucleotides not matched to a gene: 3. The CDR3 contains 13 residues. CDR3 in amino acids: CASSQGVEETQYF. CDR3 bases: TGTGCCAGCAGTCAGGGGGTGGAAGAGACCCAGTACTTC.